This T cell receptor beta chain came from a study of blood T cells in healthy people across ages. Study-level points and caveats: Calculation of diversity from one million T cells yielded estimates considered to be underestimates. Both higher diversity and more naive CD4+ cells marked long-lived donors when set against aged donors.

It was with a sample-barcoded 5' primer and a J-beta primer mix that a second PCR of about 6 to 11 cycles was run. Each cDNA molecule carried a tag from a template-switch adaptor that contained 12 random nucleotides. Each CDR3 protein gets one entry after TCRdb re-called the 5' RACE reads with MiXCR. The repertoire holds a few hundred thousand distinct CDR3 sequences, with about 55% as singletons. This CDR3 is 17 amino acids long. CDR1 SEHNR and CDR2 FQNEAQ come from the germline V gene (reference sequence). The ends lost 5 bases at V and 0 bases at J; junction bases unmatched: 8. This clonotype came up a few times. Its cognate antigen is unknown.

This chain uses TRBV7-9 with TRBJ2-4; 9 bases agree with TRBD2. Sequencing used blood. This sequence was found in a man in his fifties or sixties in good health. The chain's CDR3 is CASSPVAGGGAKNIQYF. CDR3 in DNA: TGTGCCAGCAGCCCGGTCGCGGGAGGGGGAGCCAAAAACATTCAGTACTTC. Complete variable domain (other parts from reference TRBV7-9 and TRBJ2-4): DTGVSQNPRHKITKRGQNVTFRCDPISEHNRLYWYRQTLGQGPEFLTYFQNEAQLEKSRLLSDRFSAERPKGSFSTLEIQRTEQGDSAMYLCASSPVAGGGAKNIQYFGAGTRLSVL.